Sequencing of this TCR beta chain was carried out in a study of CD8+ T cells in alopecia areata. Across the study: Those treated were given oral tofacitinib at 5 to 10 mg twice daily. Points from the study as a whole: Sequence data from scalp samples additionally include resident alphabeta T cells of normal skin.

RNA was isolated and reverse transcribed to cDNA, the sequencing template. Profiled with immunoSEQ multiplex PCR; TCRdb holds only in-frame clones, not every one. The sample holds 110,000 to 150,000 clones; around 50% are singletons and the top ten take 5% to 7%. In regard to this clone: Its target is not known.

Peripheral blood samples and lesional scalp punch biopsies were obtained from alopecia areata patients. Sorted out of PBMCs were CD4+ T cells and CD8+ T cells. The V and J ends lost 4 bases and 4 bases respectively, with 21 bases between them. CDR1 is SGHNT, CDR2 YYREEE, per germline (reference sequence). CDR3 length equals 16 residues. This TCR came from a human donor with alopecia areata. Sequences were derived from CD4+ T cells sorted from blood, sampled at week 0. J is TRBJ2-7 and V is TRBV5-4; D may be TRBD1 (6 bases). CDR3 region: CASSHWAQGKGYEQYF. In DNA, the CDR3 is TGTGCCAGCAGCCACTGGGCGCAGGGGAAGGGGTACGAGCAGTACTTC.